This T cell receptor (delta chain) was captured by sequencing in a study of delta chains in infants with herpesvirus infections. V shed 1 base and J 7 bases; nucleotides not matched to a gene: 1. Germline CDR1 is GEAIGNYY and CDR2 is EKD. This CDR3 contains 14 residues. Overall study results and limits: Limitations included few samples and no matched controls for race or environment. A few infants infected before 120 days plus one congenital case had the public Vdelta1 clonotype.

In its sample, this clone is large (0.1 to 1%). What it binds is unknown. PBMC RNA was reverse transcribed using gamma-chain- and delta-chain-specific primers. TCRdb re-called the RT-PCR reads with CATT. The table includes about 1,300 delta-chain clones, approximately 35% detected once. The sequenced sample was peripheral blood, obtained at time point 1 of longitudinal follow-up. The TCR comes from a human donor who was a Ugandan infant, either HIV-exposed or HIV-unexposed (not recorded which). V gene TRDV2 combines with J gene TRDJ2; 11 bases map to TRDD3. The CDR3 reads CACDTGGYGAQLFF. CDR3 sequence (DNA): TGTGCCTGTGACACTGGGGGATACGGAGCACAACTCTTCTTT.